This record covers a single T cell receptor beta chain. The germline V and J ends were trimmed by 1 base and 2 bases, with 6 bases remaining between them. Germline lookup yields CDR1 KGHSH and CDR2 LQKENI. The CDR3 is made up of 13 amino acids. The data originate from a study of blood T cell repertoires in COVID-19. Study-level background: The samples span acute and convalescent COVID-19 from the United States, Italy and Spain.

Recovery among Cohort 3 donors was established by two negative PCRs, clearance, or symptom resolution. Repertoires were generated with immunoSEQ multiplex PCR, while TCRdb's copy carries only in-frame clones and drops some. This table holds hundreds of thousands of clones, 85% to 90% found once. The genes are TRBV18 and TRBJ2-7; unclear D gene. The sequenced sample consisted of PBMCs or T cells enriched from blood (not recorded which). The receptor comes from a man aged 30-40 years who had recovered from COVID-19. This CDR3 is CASSPRGTYEQYF. CDR3 coding DNA: TGTGCCAGCTCACCACGAGGAACCTACGAGCAGTACTTC.